The 5 T cell receptor beta chains reported below all come from one sample, sequenced in a study of spatial heterogeneity in lung cancer (dated by TCRdb to about 2019). The time point label on this specimen signifies: blood at routine non-recurrence follow-up after resection. Libraries were made using 5' RACE. These reads were obtained on a NextSeq 500. In TCRdb, the public reads were trimmed at Q25 with fastp and aligned with MiXCR, with productive beta chains retained. Each CDR3 protein appears once, grouped with its most common genes and DNA. Recorded for this sample are about 43,000 distinct CDR3 sequences; about 22% of them occurred a single time. The ten largest clonotypes hold about 7.2% of the sample. The input for sequencing was PBMCs, taken at follow-up. These receptors were taken from a female donor with early-stage non-small cell lung cancer.

This clonotype was detected many times. This sequence joins TRBV19 and TRBJ2-1; TRBD2 matches at 12 bases. With V trimmed by 3 bases and J by 7 bases, 4 bases remained unmatched. The CDR3 has 15 residues. Germline loops: CDR1 LNHDA, CDR2 SQIVND (reference sequence). This CDR3 is CASSIRTSGVNEQFF. CDR3 DNA sequence: TGTGCCAGTAGTATCCGGACTAGCGGGGTAAATGAGCAGTTCTTC.

There are a few counts of this clonotype. This chain links TRBV11-2 with TRBJ2-2, with 8 bases lining up with TRBD1. Germline CDR1 SGHAT, CDR2 FQNNGV. The CDR3 totals 15 residues. J gave up 5 bases and V 5 bases, and 7 bases lay outside the gene matches. The CDR3 DNA is TGTGCCAGCAGCCAGCAGGGGGCGGGTACCGGGGAGCTGTTTTTT. Protein: CASSQQGAGTGELFF.

In this sample, this clonotype turned up a few times. The V gene is TRBV29-1, the J gene TRBJ1-4, with TRBD1 as a possible D gene (5 bases). V dropped 3 bases and J dropped 7 bases, with 12 bases sitting between them. This CDR3 region has 13 residues. Germline V gives CDR1 SQVTM, CDR2 ANQGSEA. The CDR3: CSVDSRGGEKLFF. Here the CDR3 DNA reads TGCAGCGTTGATTCACGGGGGGGTGAAAAACTGTTTTTT.

This clonotype was seen a handful of times. The genes are TRBV3-1 and TRBJ1-5; 7 nucleotides match TRBD1. Germline V gene data show CDR1 as LGHDT and CDR2 as YNNKEL (reference sequence). The junction had 2 bases not matched to a gene; V was cut back by 1 base and J by 2 bases. The CDR3 length is 15 residues. The CDR3, as DNA: TGTGCCAGCAGCCAAGGAGGACAGGGCAATCAGCCCCAGCATTTT. Protein product: CASSQGGQGNQPQHF.

This clonotype was recorded many times. The chain recombines TRBV12-3 or TRBV12-4 with TRBJ2-7; a possible D gene is TRBD1 (5 bases). The CDR3 length is 14 residues. Trimming took off 8 bases at V and 5 bases at J, with 19 bases between the two ends. CDR3 region: CASSLARATHEQYF. CDR3 sequence (DNA): TGTGCCAGCTCACTGGCCAGGGCGACCCACGAGCAGTACTTC.